Below, 4 T cell receptor beta chains from the same sample are listed, as sequenced in a study of T cells in localized non-small cell lung cancer (dated by TCRdb to between 2020 and 2021). The library was prepared using the immunoSEQ multiplex PCR assay. As stored in TCRdb, this immuneACCESS dataset retains in-frame rearrangements with V and J assigned. A fraction of the clones does not appear; measured against another copy, unresolved V genes explain less than half of the discrepancy, and the remainder lacks a known reason. A total of tens of thousands of clones appear in this sample, about 86% of them only once. The leading ten clones occupy more than 4.5% of the sample. This specimen consisted of PBMCs, obtained before any cancer treatment. These TCRs come from a man aged 40-75 years with stage II lung adenocarcinoma.

The chain has TRBV28 and TRBJ1-1; D uncertain. Per germline, CDR1 MDHEN and CDR2 SYDVKM. The length of the CDR3 is 15 residues. V lost 4 bases, J lost 0 bases, and 12 bases lay in between. CDR3 sequence reads: CASSWVTRMNTEAFF. CDR3 coding DNA: TGTGCCAGCAGTTGGGTGACTAGAATGAACACTGAAGCTTTCTTT.

The CDR3 DNA reads as TGTGCCAGCAGCTCCCGACTAGCGGGAGCGGGGGATACGCAGTATTTT. Residues: CASSSRLAGAGDTQYF. This chain connects TRBV7-1 to TRBJ2-3; 12 positions match TRBD2. TRBV7-1 belongs to the ORF category, with a function that is uncertain. This CDR3 spans 16 amino acids. V dropped 3 bases and J dropped 6; count of bases not matched to a gene: 7.

The DNA for the CDR3 is TGTGCCAGCAGCAAATGGGACAGCCGAAGGTACTTC. This encodes CASSKWDSRRYF. This chain uses TRBV7-8 with TRBJ2-7, with TRBD1 matching over 7 bases. This CDR3 has 12 amino acids. J was trimmed by 12 bases and V by 5 bases; bases with no gene match: 10. CDR1 and CDR2 from the germline V gene are SGHVS and FQNEAQ.

In this sample, this clone turned up a few times. The V call is TRBV28, the J call TRBJ2-1; the D call may be TRBD1 or TRBD2 (7 bases each). Per the germline V gene, CDR1 is MDHEN and CDR2 is SYDVKM. V lost 4 bases and J lost 3, with 16 bases in between. The CDR3 has 16 residues. CDR3 sequence: CASSSGGRDYYNEQFF. CDR3 DNA: TGTGCCAGCAGTTCAGGGGGTAGGGACTACTACAATGAGCAGTTCTTC.